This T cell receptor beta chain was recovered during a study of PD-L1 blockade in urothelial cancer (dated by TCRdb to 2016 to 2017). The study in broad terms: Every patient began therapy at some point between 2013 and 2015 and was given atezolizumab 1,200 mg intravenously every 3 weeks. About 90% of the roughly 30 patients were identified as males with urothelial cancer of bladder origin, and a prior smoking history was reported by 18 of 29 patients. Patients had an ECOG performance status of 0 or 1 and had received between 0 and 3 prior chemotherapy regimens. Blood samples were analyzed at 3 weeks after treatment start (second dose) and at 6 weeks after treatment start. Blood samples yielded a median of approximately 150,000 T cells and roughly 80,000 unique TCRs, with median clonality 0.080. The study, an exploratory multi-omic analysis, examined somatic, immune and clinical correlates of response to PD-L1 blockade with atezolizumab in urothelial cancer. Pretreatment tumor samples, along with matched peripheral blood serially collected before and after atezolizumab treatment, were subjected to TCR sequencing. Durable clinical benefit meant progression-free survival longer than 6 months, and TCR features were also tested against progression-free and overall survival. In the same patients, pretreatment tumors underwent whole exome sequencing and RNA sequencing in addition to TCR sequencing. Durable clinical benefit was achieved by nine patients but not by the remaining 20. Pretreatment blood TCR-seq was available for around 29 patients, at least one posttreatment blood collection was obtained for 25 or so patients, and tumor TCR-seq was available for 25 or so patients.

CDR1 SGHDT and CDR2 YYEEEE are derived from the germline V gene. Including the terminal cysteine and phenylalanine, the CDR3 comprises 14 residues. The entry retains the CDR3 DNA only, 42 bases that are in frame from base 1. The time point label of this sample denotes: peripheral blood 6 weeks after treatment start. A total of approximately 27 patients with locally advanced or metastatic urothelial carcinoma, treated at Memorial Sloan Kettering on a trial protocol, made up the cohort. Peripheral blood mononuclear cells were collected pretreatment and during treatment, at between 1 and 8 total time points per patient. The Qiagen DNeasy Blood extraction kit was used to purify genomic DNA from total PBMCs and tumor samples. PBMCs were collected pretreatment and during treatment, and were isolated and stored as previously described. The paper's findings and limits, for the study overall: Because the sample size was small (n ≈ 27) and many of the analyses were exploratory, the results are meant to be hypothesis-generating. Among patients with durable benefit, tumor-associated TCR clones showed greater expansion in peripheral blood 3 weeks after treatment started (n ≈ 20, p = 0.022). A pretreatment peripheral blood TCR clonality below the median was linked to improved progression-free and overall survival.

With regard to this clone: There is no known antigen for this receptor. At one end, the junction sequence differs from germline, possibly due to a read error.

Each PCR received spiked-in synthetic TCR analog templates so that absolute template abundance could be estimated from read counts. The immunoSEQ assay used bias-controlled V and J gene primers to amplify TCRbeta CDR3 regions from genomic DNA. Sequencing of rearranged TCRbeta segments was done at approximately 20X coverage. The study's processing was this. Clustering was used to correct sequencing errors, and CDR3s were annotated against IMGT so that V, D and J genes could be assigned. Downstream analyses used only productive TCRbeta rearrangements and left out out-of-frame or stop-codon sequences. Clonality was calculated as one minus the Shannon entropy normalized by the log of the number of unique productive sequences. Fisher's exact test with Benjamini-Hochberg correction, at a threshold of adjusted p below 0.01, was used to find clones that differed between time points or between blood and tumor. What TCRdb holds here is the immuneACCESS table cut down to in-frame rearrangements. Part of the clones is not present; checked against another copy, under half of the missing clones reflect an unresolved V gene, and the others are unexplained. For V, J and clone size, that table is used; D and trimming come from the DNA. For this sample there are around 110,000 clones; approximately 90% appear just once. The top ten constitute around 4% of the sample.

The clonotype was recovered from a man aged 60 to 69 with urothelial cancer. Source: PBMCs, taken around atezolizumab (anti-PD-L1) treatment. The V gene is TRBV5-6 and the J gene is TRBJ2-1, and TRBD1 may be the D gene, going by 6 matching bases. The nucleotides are TGTGCCAGCAGCTGGGACAACCGGGGCAATGGGCAGTTCTTC. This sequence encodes CASSWDNRGNGQFF.